This passage covers 29 T cell receptor beta chains from one sample sequenced in a study of neoadjuvant anti-PD-1 for oral cavity cancer. Time point: after neoadjuvant nivolumab, at surgical resection. This table comes from immunoSEQ multiplex PCR, and its TCRdb copy is limited to in-frame clones, with some not included. The sample contains approximately 68,000 clones, 86% of which appear only once. Sequencing was performed on PBMCs, taken after nivolumab (anti-PD-1) treatment. These receptors all stem from a person aged 40 to 85 with oral cavity squamous cell carcinoma.

The V gene is TRBV5-1, the J gene TRBJ1-3; 7 bases fit TRBD1. This CDR3 is built from 15 residues. Germline V CDR1 and CDR2: SGHRS, YFSETQ. V lost 4 bases and J lost 4; bases outside the gene matches: 8. The CDR3 reads CASSPSGGTGNTIYF. The CDR3 nucleotides read TGCGCCAGCAGCCCCTCAGGGGGAACAGGAAACACCATATATTTT.

This chain links TRBV2 with TRBJ1-5; D call uncertain. CDR1 SNHLY and CDR2 FYNNEI come from the germline V gene. The V gene lost 5 bases and the J gene lost 0 bases, with 5 bases spanning the gap. This CDR3 has 13 amino acids. CDR3 loop: CASSLPSNQPQHF. The CDR3 coding sequence is TGTGCCAGCAGTCTCCCTAGCAATCAGCCCCAGCATTTT.

The J gene is TRBJ2-5, the V gene TRBV9, with 12 bases fitting TRBD2. The V gene end was trimmed by 4 bases and the J gene end by 5 bases; junction bases not matched to a gene: 6. Germline V gene sequence: CDR1 SGDLS, CDR2 YYNGEE. This CDR3 is built from 15 residues. CDR3 in DNA: TGTGCCAGCAGCACCCCTAGCGGGGGGGCCGAGACCCAGTACTTC. Amino acids: CASSTPSGGAETQYF.

The V gene is TRBV9, the J gene TRBJ2-5; D unresolved. CDR1 is SGDLS and CDR2 is YYNGEE in the germline V gene. V was pared by 4 bases and J by 1 base, with 11 bases between. The CDR3 totals 14 residues. The CDR3 reads CASSPPEAQETQYF. For the CDR3, the DNA is TGTGCCAGCAGCCCCCCCGAAGCCCAAGAGACCCAGTACTTC.

The J gene is TRBJ1-4, the V gene TRBV5-5, with 9 bases identical to TRBD1. With 3 bases clipped from V and 7 bases from J, the junction kept 4 bases outside the gene matches. This CDR3 has 14 residues. From germline, CDR1 is SGHKS and CDR2 YYEKEE (reference sequence). The CDR3 sequence is CASSWTGEVEKLFF. Here the CDR3 DNA reads TGTGCCAGCAGCTGGACAGGGGAAGTTGAAAAACTGTTTTTT. Filled out from reference TRBV5-5 and TRBJ1-4, the complete variable domain reads DAGVTQSPTHLIKTRGQQVTLRCSPISGHKSVSWYQQVLGQGPQFIFQYYEKEERGRGNFPDRFSARQFPNYSSELNVNALLLGDSALYLCASSWTGEVEKLFFGSGTQLSVL.

This clone was picked up one time. This rearrangement joins TRBV7-9 to TRBJ2-7; 9 nucleotides match TRBD2. V lost 2 bases, J lost 5 bases, and 4 bases stayed unmatched. Germline CDR1 is SEHNR and CDR2 is FQNEAQ (reference sequence). The CDR3 totals 14 residues. The CDR3 DNA is TGTGCCAGCAGCTTACAGCGGGGGGTAAACGAGCAGTACTTC. As protein: CASSLQRGVNEQYF.

The chain joins TRBV7-9 to TRBJ1-5, with 7 bases aligning to TRBD1. Germline V gives CDR1 SEHNR, CDR2 FQNEAQ (reference sequence). This CDR3 has 14 residues. Germline trimming cut 5 bases from V and 10 bases from J; bases unmatched to any gene: 11. This CDR3 is CASSVGQPEVPQHF. The CDR3 region has the DNA TGTGCCAGCAGCGTGGGACAGCCCGAGGTTCCCCAGCATTTT.

In this sample, this clone turned up a few times. The chain carries TRBV11-2 and TRBJ2-3, with 7 nucleotides matching TRBD2. Germline loops: CDR1 SGHAT, CDR2 FQNNGV. The CDR3 totals 14 residues. The trim removed 6 bases at V and 6 bases at J, leaving 9 bases unmatched. The CDR3 region is CASRHIAGRDTQYF. The CDR3 nucleotides read TGTGCCAGCAGACACATAGCGGGTCGGGATACGCAGTATTTT.

The chain combines TRBV10-3 with TRBJ1-5; possible D gene TRBD1, 6 bases. CDR3 size: 17 residues. The V gene's germline CDR1 is ENHRY and CDR2 SYGVKD. Trimming took off 0 bases at V and 2 bases at J, with 14 bases between the two ends. The CDR3 sequence is CAISESTGGDGNQPQHF. The CDR3 nucleotides read TGTGCCATCAGTGAGTCCACGGGGGGCGATGGCAATCAGCCCCAGCATTTT.

The chain uses TRBV15 and TRBJ2-1; D is uncertain. V gave up 1 base and J gave up 9 bases, with 13 bases separating them. Germline CDR1 reads LNHNV; CDR2 reads YYDKDF (reference sequence). This CDR3 region has 14 residues. DNA of the CDR3: TGTGCCACCAGCAGAGTGTCAGGATCGACTGAGCAGTTCTTC. It codes for CATSRVSGSTEQFF.

The rearrangement uses TRBV10-3 and TRBJ1-5, with 10 bases that match TRBD1. Germline V gene lookup returns CDR1 ENHRY and CDR2 SYGVKD. V shed 10 bases, J shed 5 bases, and the junction held 8 bases outside the gene matches. The CDR3 extends over 14 amino acids. CDR3 amino acids: CATKTGGADQPQHF. CDR3 nucleotides: TGTGCCACTAAGACAGGGGGCGCCGATCAGCCCCAGCATTTT.

CDR3 sequence (DNA): TGTGCCAGCAGCACCATGGGTAGGCAGCCCCAGCATTTT. Translating gives CASSTMGRQPQHF. The J gene is TRBJ1-5, the V gene TRBV6-6; D remains unclear. V lost 6 bases and J 7 bases, leaving 13 bases between the germline ends. The germline gives CDR1 MNHNY, CDR2 SVGAGI (reference sequence). The CDR3 length is 13 residues.

The chain couples TRBV6-5 to TRBJ2-1, with D perhaps matching TRBD2 (5 bases). Trimming stripped 2 bases from V and 0 bases from J, with 8 bases between. Germline V gene lookup returns CDR1 MNHEY and CDR2 SVGAGI. The length of the CDR3 is 15 residues. The CDR3 protein is CASSYGGSSYNEQFF. For the CDR3, the DNA is TGTGCCAGCAGTTACGGTGGGAGCTCCTACAATGAGCAGTTCTTC.

V and J are TRBV27 and TRBJ2-3, with 13 nucleotides matching TRBD2. Unmatched junction bases numbered 16, after V lost 5 bases and J lost 2 bases. The CDR3 extends over 20 amino acids. Germline V gives CDR1 MNHEY, CDR2 SMNVEV (reference sequence). The CDR3 nucleotides read TGTGCCAGCAGTGCTCCTACTCGACTAGCGGGAGGCTCACTCACAGATACGCAGTATTTT. Encoded protein: CASSAPTRLAGGSLTDTQYF.

This chain links TRBV5-1 with TRBJ2-2; no clear D gene. CDR1 and CDR2 (germline): SGHRS, YFSETQ. Trimming pared 2 bases from V and 4 bases from J, leaving 9 bases between. The CDR3 consists of 14 residues. The CDR3 nucleotides are TGCGCCAGCAGCTTAGCAGGTAGCACCGGGGAGCTGTTTTTT. Translated, it gives CASSLAGSTGELFF.

The chain has TRBV30 and TRBJ2-1, with 16 positions matching TRBD2. The CDR3 has 17 amino acids. From germline, CDR1 is GTSNPN and CDR2 SVGIG (reference sequence). The J segment lost 6 bases and the V segment lost 5 bases, leaving 10 bases of the junction unmatched. The CDR3 is CAWGRGTSGRGGNEQFF. In nucleotides, the CDR3 is TGTGCCTGGGGACGAGGGACTAGCGGGAGGGGGGGCAATGAGCAGTTCTTC.

The CDR3 reads CASSLLAGGIDTQYF. The CDR3 DNA follows: TGTGCCAGCAGTTTATTGGCGGGAGGTATAGATACGCAGTATTTT. The chain joins TRBV28 to TRBJ2-3; 8 bases match TRBD2. This CDR3 spans 15 amino acids. Germline V gene data show CDR1 as MDHEN and CDR2 as SYDVKM. V lost 1 base, J lost 5 bases, and 5 bases stayed unmatched.

This clone was detected once. J is TRBJ1-5 and V is TRBV5-1; D uncertain. CDR1 is SGHRS and CDR2 is YFSETQ in the germline V gene. Trimming cost V 4 bases and J 1 base, with 15 bases left between them. This CDR3 has 16 residues. The CDR3 reads CASSIGLLGSNQPQHF. The CDR3 DNA follows: TGCGCCAGCAGCATCGGACTATTGGGGAGCAATCAGCCCCAGCATTTT.

This clone turned up a few times. V usage is TRBV19 and J usage is TRBJ1-6; D remains unclear. The CDR3 sequence is 12 residues long. The germline gives CDR1 LNHDA, CDR2 SQIVND (reference sequence). V was shortened by 5 bases and J by 13 bases, with 12 bases between the two germline ends. The CDR3 protein is CASSGPGPPLHF. CDR3 DNA sequence: TGTGCCAGTAGTGGTCCCGGACCCCCCCTCCACTTT.

V and J are TRBV29-1 and TRBJ2-2; 7 bases match TRBD2. Germline V gene sequence: CDR1 SQVTM, CDR2 ANQGSEA. The CDR3 loop spans 14 amino acids. V trimming: 6 bases; J trimming: 0 bases; junction bases outside the gene matches: 4. The CDR3 DNA reads TGCAGCGTGATGGCGGGGGCGAACACCGGGGAGCTGTTTTTT. Encoded protein: CSVMAGANTGELFF.

The V gene is TRBV6-1, the J gene TRBJ2-1; 10 bases are shared with TRBD2. The trim removed 2 bases at V and 8 bases at J, leaving 12 bases unmatched. This CDR3 contains 17 residues. In germline, CDR1 is MNHNS, CDR2 SASEGT. CDR3 region: CASSEREREGGNYEQFF. In DNA form, the CDR3 reads TGTGCCAGCAGTGAAAGGGAGCGGGAGGGGGGGAATTATGAGCAGTTCTTC.

The rearrangement uses TRBV11-2 and TRBJ1-2, with D maybe TRBD1 (5 bases). The V gene lost 5 bases and the J gene lost 3 bases, with 10 bases spanning the gap. This CDR3 is built from 13 residues. Germline loops: CDR1 SGHAT, CDR2 FQNNGV. The CDR3 spells CASSRVGDYGYTF. CDR3 bases: TGTGCCAGCAGCCGGGTGGGGGACTATGGCTACACCTTC.

This rearrangement joins TRBV28 to TRBJ1-5; 8 bases align to TRBD1. V lost 4 bases, J lost 2 bases, and 4 bases stayed unmatched. The CDR3 totals 15 residues. Germline lookup yields CDR1 MDHEN and CDR2 SYDVKM. CDR3 residues: CASSSPTGGNQPQHF. The CDR3 nucleotides are TGTGCCAGCAGTTCCCCGACAGGGGGCAATCAGCCCCAGCATTTT.

This sequence joins TRBV11-2 and TRBJ1-1, with D unresolved. With 3 bases removed from V and 4 bases from J, the gap between germline ends came to 3 bases. Germline V CDR1 and CDR2: SGHAT, FQNNGV. The CDR3 has 11 residues. The CDR3 DNA reads TGTGCCAGCAGCTTGGTCACTGAAGCTTTCTTT. Encoded protein: CASSLVTEAFF. Full variable domain (rest looked up from reference TRBV11-2 and TRBJ1-1): EAGVAQSPRYKIIEKRQSVAFWCNPISGHATLYWYQQILGQGPKLLIQFQNNGVVDDSQLPKDRFSAERLKGVDSTLKIQPAKLEDSAVYLCASSLVTEAFFGQGTRLTVV.

The chain couples TRBV9 to TRBJ2-3; no definite D call. This CDR3 has 13 amino acids. Trimming stripped 4 bases from V and 4 bases from J, with 10 bases between. The germline CDR1 and CDR2 sequences are SGDLS and YYNGEE. CDR3 protein: CASSLQRADTQYF. CDR3 coding DNA: TGTGCCAGCAGCCTCCAGAGAGCAGATACGCAGTATTTT.

This chain connects TRBV5-1 to TRBJ2-1; 9 positions match TRBD2. The CDR3 spans 16 residues. V trimming: 0 bases; J trimming: 0 bases; junction bases outside the gene matches: 1. Germline V gene lookup returns CDR1 SGHRS and CDR2 YFSETQ. Here the CDR3 DNA reads TGCGCCAGCAGCTTGGGGGGACTAGCCTCCTACAATGAGCAGTTCTTC. It yields the protein CASSLGGLASYNEQFF.

CDR3 loop: CASSLGQFLAEQFF. The CDR3 region has the DNA TGTGCCAGCAGCTTAGGCCAATTCCTCGCAGAGCAGTTCTTC. J is TRBJ2-1 and V is TRBV11-3; unclear D gene. Germline V gives CDR1 SGHNT, CDR2 YENEEA. This CDR3 is 14 amino acids long. V lost 1 base and J 10 bases, leaving 14 bases between the germline ends.

The V call is TRBV19, the J call TRBJ2-7, with TRBD1 as a possible D gene (6 bases). V was shortened by 3 bases and J by 2 bases, with 14 bases between the two germline ends. The germline CDR1 and CDR2 sequences are LNHDA and SQIVND (reference sequence). The CDR3 covers 15 residues. CDR3 bases: TGTGCCAGTAGTATTTCCCCCCAGGGGACCTACGAGCAGTACTTC. This gives the protein CASSISPQGTYEQYF.

This sequence joins TRBV6-1 and TRBJ1-5, with unresolved D. V shed 2 bases and J shed 0 bases, with 8 bases lying between them. Germline CDR1 reads MNHNS; CDR2 reads SASEGT. CDR3 length: 15 amino acids. The CDR3 DNA reads as TGTGCCAGCAGTGAACCGGGGATTAGCAATCAGCCCCAGCATTTT. Its translation: CASSEPGISNQPQHF.